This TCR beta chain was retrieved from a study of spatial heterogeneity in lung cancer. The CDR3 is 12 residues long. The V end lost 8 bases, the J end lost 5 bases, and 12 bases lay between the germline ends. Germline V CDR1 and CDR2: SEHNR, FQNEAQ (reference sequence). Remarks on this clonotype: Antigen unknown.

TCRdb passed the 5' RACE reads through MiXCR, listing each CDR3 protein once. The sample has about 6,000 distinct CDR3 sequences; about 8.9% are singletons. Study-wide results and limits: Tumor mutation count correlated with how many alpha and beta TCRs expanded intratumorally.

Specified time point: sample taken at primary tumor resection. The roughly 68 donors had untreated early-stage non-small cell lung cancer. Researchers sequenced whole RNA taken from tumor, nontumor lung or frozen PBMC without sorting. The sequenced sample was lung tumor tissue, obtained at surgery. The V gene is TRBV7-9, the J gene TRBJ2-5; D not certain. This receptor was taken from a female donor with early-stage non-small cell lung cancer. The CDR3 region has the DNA TGTGCCAGCGGGGTTGGTCAGGAGACCCAGTACTTC. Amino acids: CASGVGQETQYF.